These 11 T cell receptor beta chains were all obtained from the same sample, sequenced in a study of cytomegalovirus exposure and HLA in healthy donors. PCR involved 60 Vbeta and 13 Jbeta primers. TCRdb's copy holds only in-frame clones and misses some; the assay was immunoSEQ multiplex PCR. The sample has about 200,000 clones; about four fifths are singletons. The sequencing sample was made of PBMCs. The source of these receptors is a man aged 30-40 years in good health and CMV-seronegative.

V usage is TRBV6-5 and J usage is TRBJ1-2; D might be TRBD1 (6 bases). Trimming took off 9 bases at V and 4 bases at J, with 15 bases between the two ends. The germline CDR1 and CDR2 sequences are MNHEY and SVGAGI. The CDR3 has 13 amino acids. The CDR3 reads CASRRGGGYGYTF. Written as DNA, the CDR3 is TGTGCCAGTAGAAGGGGGGGCGGCTATGGCTACACCTTC.

The CDR3 loop reads CASSLRASGVQETQYF. The CDR3 DNA reads as TGTGCCAGCAGTCTTAGGGCTAGCGGGGTTCAAGAGACCCAGTACTTC. The gene calls are TRBV11-2 and TRBJ2-5; 9 nucleotides line up with TRBD2. Trimming cost V 6 bases and J 2 bases; bases outside gene matches: 10. This CDR3 contains 16 residues. From germline, CDR1 is SGHAT and CDR2 FQNNGV.

CDR3 residues: CASSQGQGKAFF. The CDR3, as DNA: TGTGCCAGCAGCCAAGGACAGGGTAAAGCTTTCTTT. The chain links TRBV4-2 to TRBJ1-1; 7 nucleotides line up with TRBD1. The J segment lost 9 bases and the V segment lost 1 base, leaving 2 bases of the junction unmatched. The length of the CDR3 is 12 residues. Germline loops: CDR1 LGHNA, CDR2 YNFKEQ.

J is TRBJ2-3 and V is TRBV29-1; 9 bases align to TRBD1. The CDR3 length is 16 residues. Germline CDR1 and CDR2: SQVTM and ANQGSEA. Losses at the gene ends were 4 bases for V and 2 bases for J; bases not matched to a gene: 10. CDR3 protein: CSVVGLRDRATDTQYF. The DNA for the CDR3 is TGCAGCGTTGTTGGACTCCGGGACAGGGCCACAGATACGCAGTATTTT.

This chain links TRBV11-2 with TRBJ2-7, with 8 bases fitting TRBD2. The germline V gene encodes CDR1 SGHAT and CDR2 FQNNGV. V lost 4 bases, J lost 3 bases, and 8 bases stayed unmatched. The CDR3 length is 15 residues. CDR3 region: CASSSLRGVNYEQYF. CDR3 nucleotides: TGTGCCAGCAGCTCCCTGCGGGGGGTTAACTACGAGCAGTACTTC.

The gene calls are TRBV28 and TRBJ1-5; no firm D call. CDR3 size: 16 residues. V lost 10 bases and J lost 2, with 21 bases in between. Germline CDR1 and CDR2: MDHEN and SYDVKM. CDR3 DNA sequence: TGTGCCACACTACCGGGGAGAATCCTTCGCAATCAGCCCCAGCATTTT. This translates into CATLPGRILRNQPQHF.

The V call is TRBV28, the J call TRBJ2-2; D unclear. Looked up from germline, CDR1 is MDHEN and CDR2 is SYDVKM. This CDR3 has 13 amino acids. Between the trimmed V and J ends, which lost 3 bases and 8 bases, there was a span of 10 bases. The CDR3 here is CASSLALLGELFF. The CDR3 DNA is TGTGCCAGCAGTTTGGCCCTGCTGGGGGAGCTGTTTTTT. The full variable domain, completed using reference TRBV28 and TRBJ2-2, is DVKVTQSSRYLVKRTGEKVFLECVQDMDHENMFWYRQDPGLGLRLIYFSYDVKMKEKGDIPEGYSVSREKKERFSLILESASTNQTSMYLCASSLALLGELFFGEGSRLTVL.

The chain links TRBV29-1 to TRBJ2-2; possibly TRBD1 for D (5 bases). V lost 7 bases and J lost 5, with 8 bases in between. Germline V gene data show CDR1 as SQVTM and CDR2 as ANQGSEA. This CDR3 contains 11 residues. The DNA for the CDR3 is TGCAGCGCCCAGGGAACCGGGGAGCTGTTTTTT. This encodes CSAQGTGELFF.

This clone was seen more than once but under ten times. DNA of the CDR3: TGTGCCAGCAGTTTCAATTGGGCAGGGGATCAGCCCCAGCATTTT. Protein sequence: CASSFNWAGDQPQHF. V gene TRBV27 combines with J gene TRBJ1-5, with D perhaps TRBD1 (6 bases). Germline V CDR1 and CDR2: MNHEY, SMNVEV (reference sequence). This CDR3 contains 15 residues. Between the trimmed V and J ends, which lost 3 bases and 5 bases, there was a span of 14 bases.

The rearrangement joins TRBV27 to TRBJ1-1, with D possibly TRBD1 on 6 matching bases. The CDR3 consists of 16 residues. Trimming stripped 1 base from V and 0 bases from J, with 12 bases between. Germline CDR1 MNHEY, CDR2 SMNVEV (reference sequence). In nucleotides, the CDR3 is TGTGCCAGCAGTTTATATGGGGGCCCCATGAACACTGAAGCTTTCTTT. Its protein product is CASSLYGGPMNTEAFF.

This clone was detected only once. The chain employs TRBV7-9 and TRBJ2-7, with 7 bases aligning to TRBD1. From germline, CDR1 is SEHNR and CDR2 FQNEAQ (reference sequence). The trim removed 2 bases at V and 1 base at J, leaving 2 bases unmatched. This CDR3 has 14 residues. CDR3 nucleotide sequence: TGTGCCAGCAGCTTAAGGGACAGATCCTACGAGCAGTACTTC. Residues: CASSLRDRSYEQYF.